This T cell receptor (beta chain) was recovered during a study of OX40 agonist ivuxolimab in advanced cancers. Across the whole study: Subjects had a mean age of about 61 years, with a range of roughly 20 to 79; less than 90% were male. Study-level results: Clones of CD4+ and CD8+ blood T cells grew by week 6 at doses of 0.1 to 3.0 mg/kg.

Measured with immunoSEQ multiplex PCR; TCRdb has only the in-frame clones, and not every one. The repertoire includes approximately 60,000 clones, about four fifths of them detected once, and 5% sits in the top ten. Autoimmune disease history or systemic immunosuppression meant exclusion. CDR1 is SEHNR, CDR2 FQNEAQ, per germline (reference sequence). V lost 5 bases, J lost 7 bases, and 21 bases lay in between. The CDR3 contains 16 residues. With regard to this clone: Its antigen is currently unknown.

The sequence was obtained from an adult with an advanced solid tumor such as melanoma, head and neck, liver or kidney cancer. The specimen comprised CD4+ or CD8+ T cells sorted from blood, sampled in a trial of the OX40 agonist ivuxolimab. The V and J genes are TRBV7-9 and TRBJ2-1; D tentatively fits TRBD1 or TRBD2 (6 bases each). DNA for the CDR3: TGTGCCAGCAGCCCCCCCGGGGGCAGGGGTGGAAATGAGCAGTTCTTC. This translates into CASSPPGGRGGNEQFF.